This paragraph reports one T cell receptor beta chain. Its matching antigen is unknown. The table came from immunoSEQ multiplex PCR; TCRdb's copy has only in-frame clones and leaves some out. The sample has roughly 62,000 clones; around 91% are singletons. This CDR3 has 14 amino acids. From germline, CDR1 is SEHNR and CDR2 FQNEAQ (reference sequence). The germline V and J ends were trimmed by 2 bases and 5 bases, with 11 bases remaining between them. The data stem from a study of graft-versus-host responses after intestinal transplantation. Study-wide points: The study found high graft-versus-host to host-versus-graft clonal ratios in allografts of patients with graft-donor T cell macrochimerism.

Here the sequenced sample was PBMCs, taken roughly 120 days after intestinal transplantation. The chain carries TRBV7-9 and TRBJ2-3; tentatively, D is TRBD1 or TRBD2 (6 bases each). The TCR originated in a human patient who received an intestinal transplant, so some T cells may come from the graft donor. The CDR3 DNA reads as TGTGCCAGCAGCTTAACCGGGGGCGTAGATACGCAGTATTTT. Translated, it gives CASSLTGGVDTQYF.